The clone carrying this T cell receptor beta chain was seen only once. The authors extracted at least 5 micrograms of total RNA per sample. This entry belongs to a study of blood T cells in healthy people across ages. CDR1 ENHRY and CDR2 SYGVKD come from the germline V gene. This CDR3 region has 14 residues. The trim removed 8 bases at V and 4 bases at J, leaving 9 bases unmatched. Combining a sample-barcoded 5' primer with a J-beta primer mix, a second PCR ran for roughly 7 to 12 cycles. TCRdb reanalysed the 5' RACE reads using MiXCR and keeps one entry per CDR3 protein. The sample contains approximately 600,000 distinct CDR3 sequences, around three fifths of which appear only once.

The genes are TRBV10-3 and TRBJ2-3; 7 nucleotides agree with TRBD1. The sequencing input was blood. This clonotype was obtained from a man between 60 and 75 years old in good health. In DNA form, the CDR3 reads TGTGCCATCGCCCCGGGACAGAGTCCAGATACGCAGTATTTT. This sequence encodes CAIAPGQSPDTQYF.